Listed below are T cell receptor beta chains from one sample, sequenced in a study of blood T cell repertoires in COVID-19. This table comes from immunoSEQ multiplex PCR, and its TCRdb copy is limited to in-frame clones, with some not included. The table lists roughly 120,000 clones, 80% to 90% of them singletons, with more than 15% in the top ten. The sequenced sample consisted of peripheral blood. These receptors originate from a woman aged 55 to 70 with acute or convalescent COVID-19. The CDR3 runs from the conserved cysteine through the conserved F or W. The order of the fields is CDR3 DNA, CDR3 protein, J gene, clone size, D gene, V gene. The D gene is left open where the match is weak. Clone size is not always given. Where it is, it says once, few, many or a class for expanded clones.

TGTGCCAGCAGCCAAGAGATGGGACTAGCGGGCGGTAATGAGCAGTTCTTC,CASSQEMGLAGGNEQFF,TRBJ2-1,.,TRBD2,TRBV4-2
TGTGCCAGCAGCTTGGCCGAGTCGGCTGGAAACACCATATATTTT,CASSLAESAGNTIYF,TRBJ1-3,.,.,TRBV5-4
TGTGCCAGCAGCTTAAACCGCGGGGCGAATCGAGCTTTCTTT,CASSLNRGANRAFF,TRBJ1-1,.,.,TRBV7-2
TGCGCCAGCAGCTTGGCCCCGTTAGAGGGTAGAAGCGGGAACACTGAAGCTTTCTTT,CASSLAPLEGRSGNTEAFF,TRBJ1-1,.,.,TRBV5-1
TGTGCCAGCAGCTTAGTCAGCGGGGACCACGAGCAGTACTTC,CASSLVSGDHEQYF,TRBJ2-7,.,TRBD2,TRBV11-2
TGTGCCAGCAGTTTATCCCCGGGACAGTCCTACGAGCAGTACTTC,CASSLSPGQSYEQYF,TRBJ2-7,.,TRBD1,TRBV27
TGCGCCAGCAGCCAAGGCTTTCGGGATGGCTACACCTTC,CASSQGFRDGYTF,TRBJ1-2,.,.,TRBV4-1
TGTGCCAGCCGACAGAATGGTGAGCAGTTCTTC,CASRQNGEQFF,TRBJ2-1,.,.,TRBV7-9
TGTGCCAGCAGCGGCCAGGGGCCCTACGAGCAGTACTTC,CASSGQGPYEQYF,TRBJ2-7,.,.,TRBV6-5
TGTGCCAGCAGTCCGTCACAGGGGGCGGCTACCCTGGGCAAAAACATTCAGTACTTC,CASSPSQGAATLGKNIQYF,TRBJ2-4,.,TRBD1,TRBV27
TGCAGCGCCCGGACAGGGAGTACCGGGGAGCTGTTTTTT,CSARTGSTGELFF,TRBJ2-2,once,TRBD1,TRBV29-1
TGTGCCAGCAGCTCCGGTCACTATGGCTACACCTTC,CASSSGHYGYTF,TRBJ1-2,.,.,TRBV9
TGTGCCAGCAGCCAAGTGTTAGTAGAGACCCAGTACTTC,CASSQVLVETQYF,TRBJ2-5,few,.,TRBV14
TGTGCCAGCAGCCAGATACGGGGGGAGACCCAGTACTTC,CASSQIRGETQYF,TRBJ2-5,.,.,TRBV13
TGCGCCAGCAGCTTGCCGACCCGGGACAGTTCTGGAAACACCATATATTTT,CASSLPTRDSSGNTIYF,TRBJ1-3,.,TRBD1,TRBV5-1
TGTGCCAGCGGAGGCCTTCTATATTCACCCCTCCACTTT,CASGGLLYSPLHF,TRBJ1-6,.,.,TRBV6-5